This T cell receptor (beta chain) was profiled in a study of T cells in Graves' hyperthyroidism and ophthalmopathy. Exclusion followed for patients with uncontrolled infection, other autoimmune disease, pregnancy or lactation. RNA transcripts gave rise to amplified TCR beta CDR3 regions. TCR CDR3 underwent first-round RT-PCR with the HTBI primer set. TCRdb re-analysed the multiplex PCR reads in MiXCR, keeping a single row per CDR3 protein. The sample consists of fewer than 400,000 distinct CDR3 sequences, 16% of them appearing once. The germline V gene encodes CDR1 SQVTM and CDR2 ANQGSEA. The CDR3 sequence is 12 residues long. Trimming removed 7 bases from V and 7 bases from J; junction bases left unmatched: 7. Note on this clonotype: Its antigen is unknown.

Study findings and constraints: The blood repertoire included most of the expanded thyroid clonotypes above 0.001.

V usage is TRBV29-1 and J usage is TRBJ1-2, with 9 nucleotides matching TRBD1. Input material: blood. The origin of this receptor is a young man with Graves' hyperthyroidism. The CDR3 is CSAGQGWGGYTF. The CDR3, as DNA: TGCAGCGCCGGACAGGGGTGGGGTGGCTACACCTTC.